The rows below give T cell receptor beta chains drawn from one sample of a study of cytomegalovirus exposure and HLA in healthy donors. The data were produced by immunoSEQ multiplex PCR, yet TCRdb's version contains in-frame clones alone and is incomplete. Its table lists around 42,000 clones. The sequencing input was PBMCs. The origin of the receptors is a man aged 25 to 40 in good health and CMV-seronegative. CDR3s include the opening cysteine and the closing phenylalanine or tryptophan. D genes are given only for firm matches.

J gene | V gene | D gene | CDR3 DNA | CDR3 protein
TRBJ2-5 | TRBV18 | NA | TGTGCCAGCTCACCGTTTGGACAGCAAGAGACCCAGTACTTC | CASSPFGQQETQYF
TRBJ2-5 | TRBV9 | NA | TGTGCCAGCAGCGTAGACGCGCTACAAGAGACCCAGTACTTC | CASSVDALQETQYF
TRBJ1-2 | TRBV29-1 | NA | TGCAGCGTCGCGACAGCTAACTATGGCTACACCTTC | CSVATANYGYTF
TRBJ1-2 | TRBV30 | NA | TGTGCCTGGCGGCGCGGAGGCTACACCTTC | CAWRRGGYTF
TRBJ1-4 | TRBV4-3 | NA | TGCGCCAGCAGCCAAGAGAGGGAGACTAATGAAAAACTGTTTTTT | CASSQERETNEKLFF
TRBJ2-7 | TRBV27 | TRBD2 | TGTGCCAGCAGTTTCCGCGGACTAGCTGCCTACGAGCAGTACTTC | CASSFRGLAAYEQYF
TRBJ1-5 | TRBV5-1 | NA | TGCGCCAGCAGCTTAGATGGAGGGGCGCCCCAGCATTTT | CASSLDGGAPQHF
TRBJ2-2 | TRBV18 | TRBD2 | TGTGCCAGCTCACCACCGGCAGCGGGGCACACCGGGGAGCTGTTTTTT | CASSPPAAGHTGELFF
TRBJ2-7 | TRBV4-3 | NA | TGCGCCAGCAGCCAAGATAGGGCGGGTCCAGGCGCCGAGCAGTACTTC | CASSQDRAGPGAEQYF
TRBJ2-1 | TRBV19 | NA | TGTGCCAGTAGCGCCGGGTCCCCCTACAATGAGCAGTTCTTC | CASSAGSPYNEQFF
TRBJ1-1 | TRBV5-8 | NA | TGTGCCAGCAGCGGGGGGGCAGGGCTAGGTCTCGCTTTCTTT | CASSGGAGLGLAFF